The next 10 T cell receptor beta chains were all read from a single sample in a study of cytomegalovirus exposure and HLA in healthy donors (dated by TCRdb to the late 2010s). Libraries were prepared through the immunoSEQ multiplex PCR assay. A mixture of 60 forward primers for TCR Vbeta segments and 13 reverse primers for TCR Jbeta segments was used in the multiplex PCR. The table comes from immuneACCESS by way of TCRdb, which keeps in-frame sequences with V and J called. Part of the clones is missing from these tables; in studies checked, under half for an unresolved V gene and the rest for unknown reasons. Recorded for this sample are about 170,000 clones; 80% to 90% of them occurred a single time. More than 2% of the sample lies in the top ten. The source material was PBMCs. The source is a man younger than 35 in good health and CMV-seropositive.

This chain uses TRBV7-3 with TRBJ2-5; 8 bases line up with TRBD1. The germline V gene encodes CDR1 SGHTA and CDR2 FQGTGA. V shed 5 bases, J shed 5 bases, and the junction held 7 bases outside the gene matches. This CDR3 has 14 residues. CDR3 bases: TGTGCCAGCAGCCGATCAGGGGGCGGTGAGACCCAGTACTTC. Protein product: CASSRSGGGETQYF.

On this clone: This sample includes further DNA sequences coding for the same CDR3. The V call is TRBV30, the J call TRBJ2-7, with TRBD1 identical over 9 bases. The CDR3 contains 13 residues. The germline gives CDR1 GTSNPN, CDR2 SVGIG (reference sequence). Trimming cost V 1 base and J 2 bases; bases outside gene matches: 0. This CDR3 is CAWSGQGAYEQYF. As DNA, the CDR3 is TGTGCCTGGAGTGGACAGGGGGCCTACGAGCAGTACTTC.

The CDR3 DNA is TGTGCCAGCAGCGTAGTTATCTACCCGAACACCGGGGAGCTGTTTTTT. Its protein is CASSVVIYPNTGELFF. This sequence joins TRBV9 and TRBJ2-2; D gene uncertain. Per germline, CDR1 SGDLS and CDR2 YYNGEE. Trimming left V 0 bases short and J 0 bases short, with 9 bases between. This CDR3 spans 16 amino acids.

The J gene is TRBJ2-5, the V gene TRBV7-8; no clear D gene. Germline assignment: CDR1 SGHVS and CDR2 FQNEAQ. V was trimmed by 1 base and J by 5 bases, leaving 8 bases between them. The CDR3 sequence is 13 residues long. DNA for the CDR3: TGTGCCAGCAGCTTAGGTTCGAGGGAGACCCAGTACTTC. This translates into CASSLGSRETQYF.

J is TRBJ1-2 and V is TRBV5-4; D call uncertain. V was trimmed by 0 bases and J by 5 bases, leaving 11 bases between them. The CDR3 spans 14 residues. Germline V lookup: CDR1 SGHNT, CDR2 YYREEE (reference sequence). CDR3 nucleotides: TGTGCCAGCAGCTTGGCCGCTCGGGATTATGGCTACACCTTC. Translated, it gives CASSLAARDYGYTF.

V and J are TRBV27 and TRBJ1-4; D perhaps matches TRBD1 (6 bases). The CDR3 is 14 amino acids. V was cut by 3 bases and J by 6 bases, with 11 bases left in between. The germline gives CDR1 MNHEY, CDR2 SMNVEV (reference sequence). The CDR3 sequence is CASSFRGAHEKLFF. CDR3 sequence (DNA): TGTGCCAGCAGTTTCCGGGGGGCCCATGAAAAACTGTTTTTT.

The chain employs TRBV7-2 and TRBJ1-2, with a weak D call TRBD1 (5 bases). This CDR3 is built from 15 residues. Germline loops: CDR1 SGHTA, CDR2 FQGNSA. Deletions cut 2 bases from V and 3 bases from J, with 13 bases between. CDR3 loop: CASSLNGGGDYGYTF. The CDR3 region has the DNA TGTGCCAGCAGCTTAAATGGGGGAGGGGACTATGGCTACACCTTC.

The CDR3 region is CSARDGDEQYF. CDR3 nucleotides: TGCAGTGCGCGTGACGGAGACGAGCAGTACTTC. The chain combines TRBV20-1 with TRBJ2-7; D is undetermined. CDR1 and CDR2 from the germline V gene are DFQATT and SNEGSKA (reference sequence). The V gene lost 6 bases and the J gene lost 5 bases, with 11 bases spanning the gap. The CDR3 totals 11 residues.

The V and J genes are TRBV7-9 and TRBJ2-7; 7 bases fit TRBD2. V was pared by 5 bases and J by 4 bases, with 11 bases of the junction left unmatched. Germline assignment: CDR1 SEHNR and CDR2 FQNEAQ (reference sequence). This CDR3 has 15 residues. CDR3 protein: CASSTVGGTGYEQYF. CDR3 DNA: TGTGCCAGCAGCACCGTGGGGGGGACTGGGTACGAGCAGTACTTC.

The chain's CDR3 is CASSSGQVSGNTIYF. The CDR3 DNA follows: TGTGCCAGCAGCTCGGGACAGGTCTCTGGAAACACCATATATTTT. The chain recombines TRBV7-2 with TRBJ1-3; 8 nucleotides agree with TRBD1. J was trimmed by 0 bases and V by 4 bases; bases with no gene match: 2. The germline V gene encodes CDR1 SGHTA and CDR2 FQGNSA. The CDR3 runs 15 residues.